This T cell receptor (beta chain) derives from a study of beta chain features in type 1 diabetes. Markers CD45RO/CCR7/CD25/CD127/CD95/CD27 served to sort CD4+ naive, central memory, regulatory and stem cell-like memory cells. Germline assignment: CDR1 SGHRS and CDR2 YFSETQ. This CDR3 is built from 14 residues. J was trimmed by 7 bases and V by 0 bases; bases with no gene match: 6. Comments on this clone: Its specificity is not known.

Every bit of the isolated RNA underwent reverse transcription, so sequencing read expressed TCRB transcripts. Clones were read by immunoSEQ multiplex PCR, and TCRdb kept only the in-frame ones, dropping some. This sample has 200,000 to 250,000 clones, with around 9.6% found just once. General observations from the study: For type 1 diabetes patients, VDJ junctions showed fewer insertions and more deletions. Shorter TCRB CDR3s, moderately but significantly so, were found in Type 1 diabetes patients in all four CD4+ subsets.

Source material: naive CD4+ T cells from blood. The chain combines TRBV5-1 with TRBJ2-5; 7 bases map to TRBD1. The clonotype originates from a woman younger than 35 in good health. The CDR3 DNA reads TGCGCCAGCAGCTTGGGAACAGGGGATGGGACCCAGTACTTC. As protein: CASSLGTGDGTQYF.